This TCR beta chain was retrieved from a study of control samples from healthy donors and cancer patients. Trimming removed 6 bases at V and 7 bases at J, with 15 bases between. Per germline, CDR1 LGHDT and CDR2 YNNKEL (reference sequence). The length of the CDR3 is 14 residues. Repertoires were generated with immunoSEQ multiplex PCR, while TCRdb's copy carries only in-frame clones and drops some. Among under 450,000 clones listed, around 90% were seen once. The chain joins TRBV3-1 (or the pseudogene TRBV3-2) to TRBJ2-2; D is perhaps TRBD1 or TRBD2 (5 bases each). The origin of this receptor is a man in his forties with head and neck cancer. The specimen was PBMCs. This CDR3 reads CASRRDARGGELFF. The DNA for the CDR3 is TGTGCCAGCAGACGGGACGCTCGGGGCGGGGAGCTGTTTTTT.